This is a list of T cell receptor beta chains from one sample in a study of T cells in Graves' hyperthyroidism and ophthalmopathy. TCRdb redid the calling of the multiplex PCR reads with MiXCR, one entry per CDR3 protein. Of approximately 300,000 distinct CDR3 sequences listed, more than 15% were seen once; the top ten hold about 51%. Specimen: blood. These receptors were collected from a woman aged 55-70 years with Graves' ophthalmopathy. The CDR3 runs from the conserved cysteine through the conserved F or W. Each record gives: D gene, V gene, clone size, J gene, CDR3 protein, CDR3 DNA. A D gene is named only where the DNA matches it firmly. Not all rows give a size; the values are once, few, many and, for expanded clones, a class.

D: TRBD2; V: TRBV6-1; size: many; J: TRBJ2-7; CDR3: CASSNLAGSVYEQYF; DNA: TGTGCCAGCAGTAATCTAGCGGGATCCGTCTACGAGCAGTACTTC
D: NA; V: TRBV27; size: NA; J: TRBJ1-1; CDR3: CASSWFPGAIWGTEAFF; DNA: TGTGCCAGCAGTTGGTTTCCCGGGGCAATCTGGGGCACTGAAGCTTTCTTT
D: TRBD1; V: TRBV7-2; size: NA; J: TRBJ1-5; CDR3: CASSFRQGGIQPQHF; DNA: TGTGCCAGCAGCTTCCGACAGGGAGGAATTCAGCCCCAGCATTTT
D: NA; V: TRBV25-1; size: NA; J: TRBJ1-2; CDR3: CASSESRNRDPGGYTF; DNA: TGTGCCAGCAGTGAATCCAGGAACAGGGACCCGGGGGGCTACACCTTC
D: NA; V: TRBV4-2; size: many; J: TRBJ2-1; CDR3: CASSQDRLGAGRYNEQFF; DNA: TGTGCCAGCAGCCAAGATAGGTTAGGGGCAGGGAGATACAATGAGCAGTTCTTC
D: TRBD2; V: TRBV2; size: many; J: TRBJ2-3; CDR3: CASRQGLASTDTQYF; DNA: TGTGCCAGCAGGCAAGGACTAGCCAGCACAGATACGCAGTATTTT
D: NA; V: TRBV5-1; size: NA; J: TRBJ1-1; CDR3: CASSLTAYTEAFF; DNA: TGCGCCAGCAGCTTAACAGCCTACACTGAAGCTTTCTTT
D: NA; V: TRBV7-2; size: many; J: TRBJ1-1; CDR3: CASSPGRLVGTEAFF; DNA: TGTGCCAGCAGCCCGGGACGTTTGGTGGGCACTGAAGCTTTCTTT
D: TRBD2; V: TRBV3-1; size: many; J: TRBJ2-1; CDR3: CASSQVAALAGANEQFF; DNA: TGTGCCAGCAGCCAAGTAGCAGCACTAGCGGGAGCAAATGAGCAGTTCTTC
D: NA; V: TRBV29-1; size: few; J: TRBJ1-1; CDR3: CSVTLDTLNTEAFF; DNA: TGCAGCGTCACCCTGGACACCTTGAACACTGAAGCTTTCTTT
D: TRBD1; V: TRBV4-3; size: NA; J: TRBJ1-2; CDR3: CASSQDLGEGAYGYTF; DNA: TGCGCCAGCAGCCAAGATCTGGGGGAGGGGGCCTATGGCTACACCTTC
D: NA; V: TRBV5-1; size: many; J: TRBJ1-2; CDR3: CASSLQASNYGYTF; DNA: TGCGCCAGCAGCTTACAGGCTAGCAACTATGGCTACACCTTC
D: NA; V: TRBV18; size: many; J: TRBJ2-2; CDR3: CASSPLSQANTGELFF; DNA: TGTGCCAGCTCACCACTCTCGCAGGCGAACACCGGGGAGCTGTTTTTT
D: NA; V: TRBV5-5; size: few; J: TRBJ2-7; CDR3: CASSVNPGTSYEQYF; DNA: TGTGCCAGCAGCGTAAACCCCGGGACCTCCTACGAGCAGTACTTC
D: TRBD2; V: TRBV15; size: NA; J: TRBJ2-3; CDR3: CATSRGTSTSTDTQYF; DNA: TGTGCCACCAGCAGAGGGACTAGCACTAGCACAGATACGCAGTATTTT
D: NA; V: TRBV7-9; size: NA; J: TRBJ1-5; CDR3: CASSLQANQPQQF; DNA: TGTGCCAGCAGCTTACAGGCGAATCAGCCCCAGCAGTTT
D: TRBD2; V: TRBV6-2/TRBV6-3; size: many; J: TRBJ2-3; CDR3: CASSYRTLPGLAGDTDTQYF; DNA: TGTGCCAGCAGTTACAGAACACTACCCGGACTAGCGGGGGACACAGATACGCAGTATTTT
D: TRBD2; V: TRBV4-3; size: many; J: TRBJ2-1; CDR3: CASSQDHPGTSGRNEQFF; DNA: TGCGCCAGCAGCCAAGATCACCCCGGGACTAGCGGAAGAAATGAGCAGTTCTTC
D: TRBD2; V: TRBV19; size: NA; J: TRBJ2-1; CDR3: CASSLHSGRYNEQFF; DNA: TGTGCCAGTAGTTTGCATAGCGGGAGATACAATGAGCAGTTCTTC
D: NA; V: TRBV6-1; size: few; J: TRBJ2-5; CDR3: CASSQVVLDTETQYF; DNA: TGTGCCAGCAGCCAAGTAGTCTTGGATACGGAGACCCAGTACTTC
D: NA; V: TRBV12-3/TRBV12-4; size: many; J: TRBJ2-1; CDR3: CASSFGRTYNEQFF; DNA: TGTGCCAGCAGTTTTGGCCGCACCTACAATGAGCAGTTCTTC
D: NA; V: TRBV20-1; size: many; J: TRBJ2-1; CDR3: CSASRNYNEQFF; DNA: TGCAGTGCTAGTCGGAACTACAATGAGCAGTTCTTC
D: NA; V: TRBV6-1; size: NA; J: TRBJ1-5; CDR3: CASSRGGFQVDQPQHF; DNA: TGTGCCAGCAGCCGCGGGGGGTTCCAGGTTGATCAGCCCCAGCATTTT
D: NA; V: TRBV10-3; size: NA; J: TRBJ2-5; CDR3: CAISGGAGAPGQETQYF; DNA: TGTGCCATCAGTGGAGGGGCAGGGGCCCCGGGACAAGAGACCCAGTACTTC
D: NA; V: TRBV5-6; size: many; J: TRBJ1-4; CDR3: CASSSTTDEKLFF; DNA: TGTGCCAGCAGCTCCACGACAGATGAAAAACTGTTTTTT
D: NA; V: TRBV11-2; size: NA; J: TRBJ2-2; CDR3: CASSFSGTLTGELFF; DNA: TGTGCCAGCAGCTTCTCCGGGACATTAACCGGGGAGCTGTTTTTT
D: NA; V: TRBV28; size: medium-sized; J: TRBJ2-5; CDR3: CASIRGSQETQYF; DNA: TGTGCCAGCATCAGGGGCTCCCAAGAGACCCAGTACTTC
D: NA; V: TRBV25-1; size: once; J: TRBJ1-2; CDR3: CASSVDAILTGYTF; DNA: TGTGCCAGCAGTGTGGACGCAATATTGACGGGCTACACCTTC
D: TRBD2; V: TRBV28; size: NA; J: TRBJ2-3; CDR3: CASSFSGRAADTQYF; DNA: TGTGCCAGCAGTTTTAGTGGGAGGGCCGCTGATACGCAGTATTTT
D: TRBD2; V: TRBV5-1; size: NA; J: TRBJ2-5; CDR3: CASSLLTSGQIGETQYF; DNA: TGCGCCAGCAGCTTGTTAACTAGCGGTCAGATAGGAGAGACCCAGTACTTC
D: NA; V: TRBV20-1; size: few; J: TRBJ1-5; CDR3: CSARAHRKNRIYSNQPQHF; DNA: TGCAGTGCTAGAGCCCACAGGAAAAACCGAATTTATAGCAATCAGCCCCAGCATTTT
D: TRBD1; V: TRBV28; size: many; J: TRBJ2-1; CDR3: CASEGAPGQEQFF; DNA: TGTGCCAGCGAGGGGGCCCCAGGGCAGGAGCAGTTCTTC
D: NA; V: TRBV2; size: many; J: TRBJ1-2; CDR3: CASRGINYGYTF; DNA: TGTGCCAGCAGAGGGATTAACTATGGCTACACCTTC
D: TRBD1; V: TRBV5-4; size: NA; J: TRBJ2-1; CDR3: CASSLDWDSTYNEQFF; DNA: TGTGCCAGCAGCTTGGATTGGGACAGCACCTACAATGAGCAGTTCTTC
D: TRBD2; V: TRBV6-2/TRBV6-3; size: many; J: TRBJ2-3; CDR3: CASTRSGDTDTQYF; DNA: TGTGCCAGCACGAGGAGCGGGGACACAGATACGCAGTATTTT
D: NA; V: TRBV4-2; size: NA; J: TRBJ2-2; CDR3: CASSHSHGEAGELFF; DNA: TGTGCCAGCAGCCATTCACACGGGGAGGCCGGGGAGCTGTTTTTT
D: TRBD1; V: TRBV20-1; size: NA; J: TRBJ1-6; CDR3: CSAPTGSTYNSPLHF; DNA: TGCAGTGCTCCGACAGGGTCCACCTATAATTCACCCCTCCACTTT
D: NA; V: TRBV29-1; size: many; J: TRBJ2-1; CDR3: CSGDKGNEQFF; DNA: TGCAGCGGTGACAAGGGCAATGAGCAGTTCTTC
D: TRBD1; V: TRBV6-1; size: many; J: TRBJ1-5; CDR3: CASSDLTGGRQPQHF; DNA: TGTGCCAGCAGTGACCTGACAGGGGGTAGGCAGCCCCAGCATTTT
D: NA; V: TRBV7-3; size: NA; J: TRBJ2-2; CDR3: CASRPRLNTGELFF; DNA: TGTGCCAGCAGACCTAGACTAAACACCGGGGAGCTGTTTTTT
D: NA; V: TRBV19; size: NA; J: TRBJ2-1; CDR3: CASRQTGLGDEQFF; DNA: TGTGCCAGTAGACAGACGGGGCTCGGCGATGAGCAGTTCTTC
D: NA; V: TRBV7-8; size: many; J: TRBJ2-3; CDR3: CASSPSPVEADTQYF; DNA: TGTGCCAGCAGCCCGTCCCCAGTCGAAGCAGATACGCAGTATTTT
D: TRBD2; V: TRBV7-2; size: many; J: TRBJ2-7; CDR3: CASSLGWGTSGAKTYEQYF; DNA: TGTGCCAGCAGCTTAGGGTGGGGGACTAGCGGTGCCAAAACCTACGAGCAGTACTTC
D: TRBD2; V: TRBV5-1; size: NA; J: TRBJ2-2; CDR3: CASSPAGRSGGAINTGELFF; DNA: TGCGCCAGCAGCCCAGCCGGAAGGAGCGGGGGGGCCATTAACACCGGGGAGCTGTTTTTT
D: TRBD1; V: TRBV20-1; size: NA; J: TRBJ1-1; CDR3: CSAGGQSTEAFF; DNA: TGCAGTGCCGGGGGACAGTCCACTGAAGCTTTCTTT
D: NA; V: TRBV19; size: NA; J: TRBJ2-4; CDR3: CASSIGLAKNIQYF; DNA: TGTGCCAGTAGTATCGGGCTAGCCAAAAACATTCAGTACTTC
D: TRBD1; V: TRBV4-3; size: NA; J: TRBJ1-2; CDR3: CASSHSDRPYTF; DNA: TGCGCCAGCAGCCACTCGGACAGGCCCTACACCTTC
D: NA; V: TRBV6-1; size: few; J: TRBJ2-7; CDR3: CASSDQRNTYEQYF; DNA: TGTGCCAGCAGTGATCAACGGAATACCTACGAGCAGTACTTC
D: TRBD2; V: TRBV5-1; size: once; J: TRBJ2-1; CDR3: CASSIRPGLAGGPNEQFF; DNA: TGCGCCAGCAGCATACGGCCGGGACTAGCGGGGGGCCCCAATGAGCAGTTCTTC
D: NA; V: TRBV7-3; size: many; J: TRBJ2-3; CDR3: CASSRSRADTQYF; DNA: TGTGCCAGCAGCCGGTCCCGTGCAGATACGCAGTATTTT
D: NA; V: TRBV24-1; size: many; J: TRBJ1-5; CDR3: CATSDPTGPDNQPQHF; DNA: TGTGCCACCAGTGATCCTACAGGGCCTGACAATCAGCCCCAGCATTTT
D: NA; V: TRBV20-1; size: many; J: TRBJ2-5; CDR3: CSARDLLARETQYF; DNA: TGCAGTGCTAGAGACCTTCTTGCGAGGGAGACCCAGTACTTC
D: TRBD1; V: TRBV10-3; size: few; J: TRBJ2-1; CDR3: CAISQGASEQFF; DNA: TGTGCCATCAGTCAGGGGGCGAGTGAGCAGTTCTTC
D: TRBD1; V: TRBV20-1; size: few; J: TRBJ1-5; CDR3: CSAHVRGRDSNQPQHF; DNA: TGCAGTGCTCACGTTAGGGGGCGGGATAGCAATCAGCCCCAGCATTTT
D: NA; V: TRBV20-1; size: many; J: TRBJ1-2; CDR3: CSASRGIRYYGYTF; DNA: TGCAGTGCTAGTCGGGGTATCCGCTACTATGGCTACACCTTC
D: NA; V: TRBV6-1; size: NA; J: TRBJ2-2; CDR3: CASRMGGPELFF; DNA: TGTGCCAGCAGAATGGGCGGACCGGAGCTGTTTTTT
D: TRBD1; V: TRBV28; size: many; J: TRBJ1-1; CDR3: CASSRLQGEAFF; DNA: TGTGCCAGCAGTCGCTTACAGGGGGAAGCTTTCTTT